The present T cell receptor (beta chain) was sequenced within a study of T cell changes during pregnancy in multiple sclerosis. Repertoires were generated with immunoSEQ multiplex PCR, while TCRdb's copy carries only in-frame clones and drops some. The table records around 100,000 clones, approximately 90% of them present only once. CDR1 and CDR2 from the germline V gene are GTSNPN and SVGIG (reference sequence). The CDR3 is 15 amino acids. V was shortened by 5 bases and J by 3 bases, with 19 bases between the two germline ends. This chain uses TRBV30 with TRBJ1-2; a weak D match, TRBD1 (5 bases). The specimen was peripheral blood, collected after pregnancy. This clonotype was sampled from a female donor with multiple sclerosis, enrolled in a pregnancy study. For the CDR3, the DNA is TGTGCCTGGGTGGACAACCCCCTCGTGCACTATGGCTACACCTTC. It yields the protein CAWVDNPLVHYGYTF.